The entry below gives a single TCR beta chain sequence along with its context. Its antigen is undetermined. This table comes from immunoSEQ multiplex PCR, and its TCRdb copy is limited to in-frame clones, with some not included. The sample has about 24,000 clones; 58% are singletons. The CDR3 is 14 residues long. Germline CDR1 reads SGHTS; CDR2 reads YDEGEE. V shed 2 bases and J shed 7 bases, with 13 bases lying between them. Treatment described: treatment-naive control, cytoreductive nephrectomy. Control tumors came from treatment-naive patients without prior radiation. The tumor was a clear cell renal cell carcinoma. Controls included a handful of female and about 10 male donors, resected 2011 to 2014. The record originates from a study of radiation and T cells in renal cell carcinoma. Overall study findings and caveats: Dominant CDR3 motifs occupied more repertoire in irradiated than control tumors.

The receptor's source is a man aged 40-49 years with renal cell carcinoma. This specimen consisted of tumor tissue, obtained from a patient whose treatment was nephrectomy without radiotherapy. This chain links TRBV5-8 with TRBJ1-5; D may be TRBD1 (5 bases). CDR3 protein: CASSLGPWGQPQHF. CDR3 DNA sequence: TGTGCCAGCAGCTTAGGACCGTGGGGCCAGCCCCAGCATTTT.